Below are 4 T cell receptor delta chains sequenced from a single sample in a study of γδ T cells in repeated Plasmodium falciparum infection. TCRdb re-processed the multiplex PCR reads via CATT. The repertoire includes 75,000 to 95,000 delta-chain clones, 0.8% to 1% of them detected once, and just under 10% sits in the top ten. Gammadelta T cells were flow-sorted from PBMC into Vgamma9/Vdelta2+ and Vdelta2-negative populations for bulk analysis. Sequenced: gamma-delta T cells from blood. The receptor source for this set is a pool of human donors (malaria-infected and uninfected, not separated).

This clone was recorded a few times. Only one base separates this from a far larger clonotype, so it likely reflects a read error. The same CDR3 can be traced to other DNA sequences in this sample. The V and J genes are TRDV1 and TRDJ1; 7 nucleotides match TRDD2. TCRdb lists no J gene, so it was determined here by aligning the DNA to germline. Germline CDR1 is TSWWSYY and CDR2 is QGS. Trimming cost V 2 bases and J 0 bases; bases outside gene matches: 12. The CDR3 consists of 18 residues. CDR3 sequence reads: CALGEIVPTFRNTDKLIF. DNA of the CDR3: TGTGCTCTTGGGGAAATAGTTCCTACCTTCCGCAACACCGATAAACTCATCTTT.

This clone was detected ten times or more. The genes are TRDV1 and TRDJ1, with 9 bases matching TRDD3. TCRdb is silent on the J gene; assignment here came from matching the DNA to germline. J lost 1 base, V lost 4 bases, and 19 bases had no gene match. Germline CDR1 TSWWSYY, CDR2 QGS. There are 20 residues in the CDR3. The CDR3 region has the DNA TGTGCTCTTGGGGGAGCCTTCCTGAGGGCTACTGGGGGACCCACCGATAAACTCATCTTT. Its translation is CALGGAFLRATGGPTDKLIF.

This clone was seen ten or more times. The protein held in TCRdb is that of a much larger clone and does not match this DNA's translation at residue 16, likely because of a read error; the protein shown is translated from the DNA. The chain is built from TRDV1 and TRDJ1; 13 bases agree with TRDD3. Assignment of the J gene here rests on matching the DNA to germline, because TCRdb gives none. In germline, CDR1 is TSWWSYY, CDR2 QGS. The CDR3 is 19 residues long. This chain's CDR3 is CALGDFRYWGIRNTDRLIF. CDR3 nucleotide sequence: TGTGCTCTTGGGGATTTCCGGTACTGGGGGATACGTAACACCGATAGACTCATCTTT.

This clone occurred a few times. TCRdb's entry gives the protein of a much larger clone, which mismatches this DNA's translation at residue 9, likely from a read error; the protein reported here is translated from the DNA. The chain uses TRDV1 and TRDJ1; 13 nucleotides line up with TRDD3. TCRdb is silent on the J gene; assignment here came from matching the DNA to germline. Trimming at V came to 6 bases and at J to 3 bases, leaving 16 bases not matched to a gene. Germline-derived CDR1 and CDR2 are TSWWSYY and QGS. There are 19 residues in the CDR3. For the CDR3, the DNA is TGTGCTCTTGGACGGGATCGTCCACATACTGGGGGATACGCCGATAAACTCATCTTT. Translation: CALGRDRPHTGGYADKLIF.